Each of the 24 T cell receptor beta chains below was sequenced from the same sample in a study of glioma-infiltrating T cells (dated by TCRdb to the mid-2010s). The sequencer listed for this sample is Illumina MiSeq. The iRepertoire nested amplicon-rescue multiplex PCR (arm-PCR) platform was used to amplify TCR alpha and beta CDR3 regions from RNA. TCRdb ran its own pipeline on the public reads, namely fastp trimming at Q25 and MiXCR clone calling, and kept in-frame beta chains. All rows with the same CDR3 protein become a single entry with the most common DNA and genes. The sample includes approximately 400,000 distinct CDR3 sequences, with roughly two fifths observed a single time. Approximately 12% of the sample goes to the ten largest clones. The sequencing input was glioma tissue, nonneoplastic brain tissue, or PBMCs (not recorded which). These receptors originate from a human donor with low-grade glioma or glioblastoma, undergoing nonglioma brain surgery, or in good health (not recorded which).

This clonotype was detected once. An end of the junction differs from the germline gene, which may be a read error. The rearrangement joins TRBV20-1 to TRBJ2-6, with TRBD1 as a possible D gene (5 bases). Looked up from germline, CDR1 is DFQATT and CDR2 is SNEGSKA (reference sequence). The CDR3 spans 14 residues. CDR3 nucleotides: TGCAGTGCTAGTCCCCACTCTGGGGCCAACGTCCTGGCTTTC. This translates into CSASPHSGANVLAF.

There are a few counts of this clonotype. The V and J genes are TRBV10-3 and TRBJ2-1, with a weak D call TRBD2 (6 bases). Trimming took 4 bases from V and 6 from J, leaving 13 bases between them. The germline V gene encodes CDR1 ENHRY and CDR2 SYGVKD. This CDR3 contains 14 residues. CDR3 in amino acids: CAISAPRDSNEQFF. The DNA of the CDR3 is TGTGCCATCAGTGCGCCACGGGACTCCAATGAGCAGTTCTTC.

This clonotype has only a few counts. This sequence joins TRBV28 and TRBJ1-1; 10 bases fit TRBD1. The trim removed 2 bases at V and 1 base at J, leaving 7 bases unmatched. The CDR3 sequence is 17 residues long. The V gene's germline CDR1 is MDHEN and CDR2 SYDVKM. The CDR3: CASSLRPGTGENTEAFF. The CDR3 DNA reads TGTGCCAGCAGTTTAAGACCAGGGACAGGGGAGAACACTGAAGCTTTCTTT.

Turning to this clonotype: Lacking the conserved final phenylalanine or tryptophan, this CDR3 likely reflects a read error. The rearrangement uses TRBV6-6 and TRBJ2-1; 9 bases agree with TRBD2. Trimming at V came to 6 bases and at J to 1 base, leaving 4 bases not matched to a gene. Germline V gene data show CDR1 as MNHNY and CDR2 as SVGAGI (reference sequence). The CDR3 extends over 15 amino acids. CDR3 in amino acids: CASSSSGDSYNEQFS. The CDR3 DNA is TGTGCCAGCAGCTCTAGCGGGGATTCCTACAATGAGCAGTTCTCC.

The CDR3 nucleotides are TGTGCCAGCAGCCAAGGGGCAGGTGGTGATTCACCCCTCCACTTT. Translated, it gives CASSQGAGGDSPLHF. This rearrangement joins TRBV4-2 to TRBJ1-6; D unresolved. V gave up 1 base and J gave up 8 bases, with 12 bases separating them. Germline lookup yields CDR1 LGHNA and CDR2 YNFKEQ. The CDR3 is made up of 15 amino acids.

CDR3: CASSEGGQGTGNQPQHF. Here the CDR3 DNA reads TGTGCCAGCAGTGAAGGGGGACAGGGGACAGGCAATCAGCCCCAGCATTTT. The chain couples TRBV25-1 to TRBJ1-5; TRBD1 matches at 10 bases. Trimming cost V 2 bases and J 2 bases; bases outside gene matches: 6. The length of the CDR3 is 17 residues. Per germline, CDR1 MGHDK and CDR2 SYGVNS.

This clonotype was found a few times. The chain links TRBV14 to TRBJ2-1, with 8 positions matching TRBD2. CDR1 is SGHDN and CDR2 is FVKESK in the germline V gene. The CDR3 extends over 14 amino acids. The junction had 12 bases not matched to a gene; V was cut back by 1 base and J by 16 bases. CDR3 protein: CASSQGDFGTSLFF. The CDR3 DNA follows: TGTGCCAGCAGCCAAGGAGATTTCGGGACTAGTCTTTTCTTC. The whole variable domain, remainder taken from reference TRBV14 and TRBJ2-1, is EAGVTQFPSHSVIEKGQTVTLRCDPISGHDNLYWYRRVMGKEIKFLLHFVKESKQDESGMPNNRFLAERTGGTYSTLKVQPAELEDSGVYFCASSQGDFGTSLFFGPGTRLTVL.

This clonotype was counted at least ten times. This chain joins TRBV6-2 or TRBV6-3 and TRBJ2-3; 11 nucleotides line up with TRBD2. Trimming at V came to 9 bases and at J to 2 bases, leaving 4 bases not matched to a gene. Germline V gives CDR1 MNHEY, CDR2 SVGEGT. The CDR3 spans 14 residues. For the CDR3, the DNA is TGTGCCAGTCGACTAGCGGGGAACACAGATACGCAGTATTTT. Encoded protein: CASRLAGNTDTQYF.

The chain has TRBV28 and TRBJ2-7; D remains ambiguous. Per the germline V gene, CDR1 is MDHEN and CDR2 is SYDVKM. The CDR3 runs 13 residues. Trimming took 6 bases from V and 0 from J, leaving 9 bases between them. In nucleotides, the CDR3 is TGTGCCAGCAGCAGACGGCCCTCCTACGAGCAGTACTTC. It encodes CASSRRPSYEQYF.

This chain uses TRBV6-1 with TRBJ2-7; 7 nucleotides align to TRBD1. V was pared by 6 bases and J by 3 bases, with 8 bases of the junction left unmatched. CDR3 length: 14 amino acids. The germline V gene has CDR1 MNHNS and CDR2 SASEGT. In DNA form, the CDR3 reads TGTGCCAGCAGCCAAGGGGGCTCAAGCTACGAGCAGTACTTC. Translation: CASSQGGSSYEQYF.

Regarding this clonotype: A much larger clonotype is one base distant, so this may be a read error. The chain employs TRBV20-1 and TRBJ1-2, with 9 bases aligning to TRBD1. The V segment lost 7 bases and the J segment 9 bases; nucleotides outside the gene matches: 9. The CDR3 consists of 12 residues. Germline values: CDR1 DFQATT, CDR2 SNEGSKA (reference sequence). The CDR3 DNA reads TGCAGTGTATCGGGACAGGGTAAAAGCTACACCTTC. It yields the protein CSVSGQGKSYTF.

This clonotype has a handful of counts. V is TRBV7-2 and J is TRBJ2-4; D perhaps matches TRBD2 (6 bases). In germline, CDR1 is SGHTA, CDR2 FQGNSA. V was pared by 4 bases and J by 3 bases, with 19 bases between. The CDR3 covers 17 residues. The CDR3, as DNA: TGTGCCAGCAGCTACCCATTAGAGGAGGGAAACAAAAACATTCAGTACTTC. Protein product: CASSYPLEEGNKNIQYF.

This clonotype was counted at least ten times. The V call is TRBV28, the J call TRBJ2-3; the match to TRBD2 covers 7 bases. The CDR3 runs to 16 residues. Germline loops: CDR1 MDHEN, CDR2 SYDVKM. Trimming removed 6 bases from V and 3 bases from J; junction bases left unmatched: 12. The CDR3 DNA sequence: TGTGCCAGCAGCCTAGGACGGGCTAGCGGAACAGATACGCAGTATTTT. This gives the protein CASSLGRASGTDTQYF.

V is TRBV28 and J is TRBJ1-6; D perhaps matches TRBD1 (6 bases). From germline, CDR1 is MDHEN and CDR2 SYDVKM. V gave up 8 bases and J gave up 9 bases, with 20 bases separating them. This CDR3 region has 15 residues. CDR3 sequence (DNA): TGTGCCAGCTCAGCTCTCAGGGGTTTAGTTTCACCCCTCCACTTT. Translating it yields CASSALRGLVSPLHF.

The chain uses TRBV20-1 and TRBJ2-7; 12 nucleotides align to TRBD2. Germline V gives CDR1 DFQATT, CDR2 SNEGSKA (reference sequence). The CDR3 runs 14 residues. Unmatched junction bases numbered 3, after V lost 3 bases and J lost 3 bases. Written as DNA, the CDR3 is TGCAGTGCTAGGCCGGGACTAGCGGGCTACGAGCAGTACTTC. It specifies CSARPGLAGYEQYF.

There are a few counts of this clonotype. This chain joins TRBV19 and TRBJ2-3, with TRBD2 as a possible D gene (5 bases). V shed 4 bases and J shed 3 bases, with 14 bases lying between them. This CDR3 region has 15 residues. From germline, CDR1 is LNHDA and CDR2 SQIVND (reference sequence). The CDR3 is CASSKLDRLTDTQYF. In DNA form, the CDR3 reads TGTGCCAGTAGTAAACTAGATCGTTTGACAGATACGCAGTATTTT.

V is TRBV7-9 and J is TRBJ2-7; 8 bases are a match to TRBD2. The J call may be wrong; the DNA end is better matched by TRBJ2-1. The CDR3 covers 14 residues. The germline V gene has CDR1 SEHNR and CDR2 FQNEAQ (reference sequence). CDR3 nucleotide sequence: TGTGCCAGCAGCTTATTAGCGGGAATGAATGAGCAGTTCTTC. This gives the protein CASSLLAGMNEQFF.

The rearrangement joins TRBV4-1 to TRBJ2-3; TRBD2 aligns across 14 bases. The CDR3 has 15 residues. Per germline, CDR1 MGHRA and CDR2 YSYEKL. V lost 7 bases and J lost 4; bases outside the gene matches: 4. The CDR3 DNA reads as TGCGCCAGCACGGGACTAGCGGGAGTATCAGATACGCAGTATTTT. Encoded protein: CASTGLAGVSDTQYF.

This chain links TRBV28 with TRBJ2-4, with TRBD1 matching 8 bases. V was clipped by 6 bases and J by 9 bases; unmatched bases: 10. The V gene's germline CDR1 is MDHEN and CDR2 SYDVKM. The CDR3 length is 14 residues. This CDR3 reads CASSLDRVKAIQYF. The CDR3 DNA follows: TGTGCCAGCAGCCTGGACAGGGTTAAAGCCATTCAGTACTTC.

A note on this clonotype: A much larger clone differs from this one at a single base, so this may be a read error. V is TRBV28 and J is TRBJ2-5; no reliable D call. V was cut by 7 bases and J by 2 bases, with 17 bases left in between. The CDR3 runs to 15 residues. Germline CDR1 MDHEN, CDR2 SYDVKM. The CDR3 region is CASTPVGQLQETQYF. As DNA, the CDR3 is TGTGCCAGCACCCCGGTCGGGCAGCTTCAAGAGACCCAGTACTTC.

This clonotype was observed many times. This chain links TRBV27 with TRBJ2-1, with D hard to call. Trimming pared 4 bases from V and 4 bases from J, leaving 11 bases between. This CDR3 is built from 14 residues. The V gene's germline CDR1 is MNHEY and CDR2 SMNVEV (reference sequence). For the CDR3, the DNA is TGTGCCAGCAGTTCAGGTAGCCAGTACAATGAGCAGTTCTTC. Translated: CASSSGSQYNEQFF.

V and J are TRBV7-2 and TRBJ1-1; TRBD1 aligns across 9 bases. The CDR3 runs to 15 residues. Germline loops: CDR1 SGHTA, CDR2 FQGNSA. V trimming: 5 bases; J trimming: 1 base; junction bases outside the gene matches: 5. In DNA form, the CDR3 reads TGTGCCAGCAGCAACAACAGGGGGCGGAACACTGAAGCTTTCTTT. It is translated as CASSNNRGRNTEAFF.

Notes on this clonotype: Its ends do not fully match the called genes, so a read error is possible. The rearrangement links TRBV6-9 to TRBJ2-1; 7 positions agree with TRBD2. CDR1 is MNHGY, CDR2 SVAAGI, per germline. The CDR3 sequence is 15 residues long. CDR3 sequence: CASSYGLAAGNEQLF. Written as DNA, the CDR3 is TGTGCCAGCAGTTACGGGCTAGCGGCCGGTAATGAGCAGCTCTTC.

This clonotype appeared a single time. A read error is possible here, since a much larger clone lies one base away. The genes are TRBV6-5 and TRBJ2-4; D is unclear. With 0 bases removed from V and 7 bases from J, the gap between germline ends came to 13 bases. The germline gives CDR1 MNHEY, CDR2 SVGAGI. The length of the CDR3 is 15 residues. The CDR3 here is CASSYSFREMNIQYF. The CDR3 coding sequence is TGTGCCAGCAGTTACTCGTTTAGGGAAATGAACATTCAGTACTTC.